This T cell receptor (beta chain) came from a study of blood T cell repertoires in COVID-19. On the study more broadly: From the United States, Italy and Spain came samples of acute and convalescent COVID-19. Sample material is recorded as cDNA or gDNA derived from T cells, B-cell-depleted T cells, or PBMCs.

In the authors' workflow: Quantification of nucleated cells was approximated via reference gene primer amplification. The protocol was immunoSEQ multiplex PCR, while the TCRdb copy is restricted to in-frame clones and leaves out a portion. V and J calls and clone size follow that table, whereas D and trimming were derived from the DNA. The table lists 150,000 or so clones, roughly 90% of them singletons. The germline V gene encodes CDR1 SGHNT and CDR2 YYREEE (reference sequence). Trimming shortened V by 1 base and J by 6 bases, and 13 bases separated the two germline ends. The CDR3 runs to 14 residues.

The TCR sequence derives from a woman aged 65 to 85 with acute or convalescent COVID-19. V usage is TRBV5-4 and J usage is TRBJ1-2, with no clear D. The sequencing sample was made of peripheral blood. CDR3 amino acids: CASSLIGAANGYTF. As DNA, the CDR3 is TGTGCCAGCAGCTTGATCGGTGCCGCCAATGGCTACACCTTC.